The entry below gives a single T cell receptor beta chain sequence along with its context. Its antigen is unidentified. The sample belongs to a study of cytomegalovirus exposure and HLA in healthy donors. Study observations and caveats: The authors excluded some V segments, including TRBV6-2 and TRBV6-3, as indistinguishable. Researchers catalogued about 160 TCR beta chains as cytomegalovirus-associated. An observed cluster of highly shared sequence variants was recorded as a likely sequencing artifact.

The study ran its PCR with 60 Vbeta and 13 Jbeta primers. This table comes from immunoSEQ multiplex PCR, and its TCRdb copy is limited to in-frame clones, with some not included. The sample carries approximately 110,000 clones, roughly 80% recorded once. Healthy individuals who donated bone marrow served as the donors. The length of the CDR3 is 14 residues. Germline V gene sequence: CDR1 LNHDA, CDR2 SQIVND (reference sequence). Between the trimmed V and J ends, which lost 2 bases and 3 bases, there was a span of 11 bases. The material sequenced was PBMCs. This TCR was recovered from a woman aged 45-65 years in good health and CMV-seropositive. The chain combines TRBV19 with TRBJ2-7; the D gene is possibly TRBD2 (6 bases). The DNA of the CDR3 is TGTGCCAGTAGTATATCTAGCGAAGGCTACGAGCAGTACTTC. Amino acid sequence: CASSISSEGYEQYF.